The 30 T cell receptor beta chains given below trace back to one sample, sequenced in a study of shared clonotypes between healthy human individuals. Using immunoSEQ multiplex PCR, the repertoire was profiled, and TCRdb retains in-frame clones only, with some absent. The table shows about 1 million clones, with around 75% occurring only once. The sample taken for sequencing was memory CD4+ T cells sorted from blood. The sample's subset: CD45RA-negative fraction. These receptor sequences come from a man aged 18 to 35 in good health.

The V gene is TRBV7-9, the J gene TRBJ2-1; no definite D call. The CDR3 has 15 amino acids. Trimming left V 5 bases short and J 2 bases short, with 13 bases between. CDR1 SEHNR and CDR2 FQNEAQ come from the germline V gene (reference sequence). The CDR3 nucleotides are TGTGCCAGCAGCCCACACGGTTGGGCCTACAATGAGCAGTTCTTC. Amino acids: CASSPHGWAYNEQFF.

This clone was detected only a few times. J is TRBJ2-7 and V is TRBV5-6; perhaps D is TRBD1 or TRBD2 (6 bases each). There are 13 residues in the CDR3. Germline CDR1 and CDR2: SGHDT and YYEEEE. V was cut by 0 bases and J by 6 bases, with 10 bases left in between. The CDR3 sequence is CASSLGGGGEQYF. DNA of the CDR3: TGTGCCAGCAGCTTGGGAGGGGGAGGCGAGCAGTACTTC. The full variable domain, its missing parts supplied by reference TRBV5-6 and TRBJ2-7, is DAGVTQSPTHLIKTRGQQVTLRCSPKSGHDTVSWYQQALGQGPQFIFQYYEEEERQRGNFPDRFSGHQFPNYSSELNVNALLLGDSALYLCASSLGGGGEQYFGPGTRLTVT.

The rearrangement joins TRBV9 to TRBJ1-3; D unresolved. The CDR3 is 15 amino acids. The germline CDR1 and CDR2 sequences are SGDLS and YYNGEE. V shed 0 bases and J shed 4 bases, with 11 bases lying between them. The CDR3 DNA reads TGTGCCAGCAGCGTAGGAGGGAGTGGGGGAAACACCATATATTTT. Translating it yields CASSVGGSGGNTIYF.

The J gene is TRBJ2-5, the V gene TRBV7-3; maybe TRBD2 (5 bases). V lost 4 bases, J lost 5 bases, and 11 bases lay in between. This CDR3 contains 13 residues. CDR1 is SGHTA, CDR2 FQGTGA, per germline. The CDR3 DNA follows: TGTGCCAGCAGCTCTTCCGGGAAGGAGACCCAGTACTTC. This sequence encodes CASSSSGKETQYF.

V gene TRBV10-1 combines with J gene TRBJ2-3; D might be TRBD1 or TRBD2, each matching 5 bases. V dropped 5 bases and J dropped 3 bases, with 12 bases sitting between them. The CDR3 consists of 14 residues. Germline CDR1 is WNHNN and CDR2 is SYGVQD (reference sequence). The CDR3 spells CASSRDHPTDTQYF. For the CDR3, the DNA is TGCGCCAGCAGTCGGGACCATCCAACAGATACGCAGTATTTT.

The chain carries TRBV6-1 and TRBJ2-5; the match to TRBD2 covers 8 bases. The CDR3 is made up of 14 amino acids. CDR1 MNHNS and CDR2 SASEGT come from the germline V gene. V lost 7 bases to trimming and J lost 3 bases; unmatched junction nucleotides: 7. In DNA form, the CDR3 reads TGTGCCAGCAACTTAAGCGGGAGTAAAGAGACCCAGTACTTC. This gives the protein CASNLSGSKETQYF.

The chain couples TRBV7-8 to TRBJ2-5; tentatively, D is TRBD1 (5 bases). Germline V CDR1 and CDR2: SGHVS, FQNEAQ. Trimming left V 9 bases short and J 5 bases short, with 10 bases between. This CDR3 is built from 11 residues. Here the CDR3 DNA reads TGTGCCAGTGCAGGGCGGGAGACCCAGTACTTC. This translates into CASAGRETQYF.

A word on this clone: The same CDR3 is also encoded by other DNA sequences in this sample. The chain carries TRBV7-2 and TRBJ1-1; D is unresolved. This CDR3 has 13 residues. Germline values: CDR1 SGHTA, CDR2 FQGNSA. Between the trimmed V and J ends, which lost 0 bases and 5 bases, there was a span of 7 bases. CDR3 amino acids: CASSLAAGTEAFF. In DNA, the CDR3 is TGTGCCAGCAGCTTAGCGGCGGGTACTGAAGCTTTCTTT.

In regard to this clone: A junction end diverges from the germline sequence, so it may reflect a read error. At the DNA level, this CDR3 is encoded by other sequences in the same sample as well. This chain links TRBV25-1 with TRBJ1-6; 9 bases fit TRBD1. Per germline, CDR1 MGHDK and CDR2 SYGVNS. CDR3 length: 15 residues. CDR3 DNA sequence: TGCGCCAGCAGGGAGGGACAGGGAGTCAATTCACCCCTCCACTTT. Residues: CASREGQGVNSPLHF.

The J gene is TRBJ2-7, the V gene TRBV6-6; D unclear. The V gene lost 6 bases and the J gene lost 5 bases, with 11 bases spanning the gap. Germline assignment: CDR1 MNHNY and CDR2 SVGAGI (reference sequence). CDR3 length: 12 residues. The CDR3 region is CASSRLVHEQYF. CDR3 sequence (DNA): TGTGCCAGCAGCCGATTAGTACACGAGCAGTACTTC.

The chain uses TRBV11-2 and TRBJ2-7, with D hard to call. The CDR3 extends over 16 amino acids. Germline V gene lookup returns CDR1 SGHAT and CDR2 FQNNGV. With 1 base removed from V and 0 bases from J, the gap between germline ends came to 13 bases. Written as DNA, the CDR3 is TGTGCCAGCAGCTTAGCCTGGTTACCCCTCTCCTACGAGCAGTACTTC. Its protein is CASSLAWLPLSYEQYF.

The chain couples TRBV19 to TRBJ1-4, with D unresolved. Germline V gene lookup returns CDR1 LNHDA and CDR2 SQIVND (reference sequence). The CDR3 consists of 13 residues. V lost 5 bases, J lost 8 bases, and 12 bases lay in between. CDR3 region: CASSPLRGEKLFF. In DNA form, the CDR3 reads TGTGCCAGTAGTCCCCTTCGCGGCGAAAAACTGTTTTTT.

Turning to this clone: Within the sample, other DNA sequences also encode this same CDR3. The chain recombines TRBV7-9 with TRBJ1-2; D is ambiguous. V was cut by 4 bases and J by 2 bases, with 11 bases left in between. Germline assignment: CDR1 SEHNR and CDR2 FQNEAQ (reference sequence). CDR3 length: 14 amino acids. CDR3 protein: CASSSLTENYGYTF. The CDR3 bases are TGTGCCAGCAGCTCGCTGACCGAGAACTATGGCTACACCTTC.

A few counts support this clone. The chain joins TRBV4-1 to TRBJ2-5; TRBD2 matches 8 bases. Germline CDR1 is MGHRA and CDR2 is YSYEKL. The trim removed 4 bases at V and 5 bases at J, leaving 12 bases unmatched. This CDR3 region has 16 residues. The CDR3 protein is CASSPLLAGPFETQYF. The CDR3 bases are TGCGCCAGCAGCCCCCTCCTAGCGGGCCCATTTGAGACCCAGTACTTC.

The chain is built from TRBV27 and TRBJ1-5; the match to TRBD1 covers 8 bases. After removal of 5 bases from V and 4 bases from J, the junction contained 7 bases not matched to a gene. Looked up from germline, CDR1 is MNHEY and CDR2 is SMNVEV (reference sequence). The CDR3 is made up of 15 amino acids. CDR3 bases: TGTGCCAGCAGTCCCGGGACAGGACAGAATCAGCCCCAGCATTTT. It encodes CASSPGTGQNQPQHF.

The genes are TRBV19 and TRBJ2-5; maybe TRBD2 (6 bases). The V end was cut by 4 bases, the J end by 1 base, with 10 bases between. Germline CDR1 reads LNHDA; CDR2 reads SQIVND (reference sequence). CDR3 length: 14 amino acids. The CDR3: CASSNIAVQETQYF. CDR3 bases: TGTGCCAGTAGTAATATAGCGGTCCAAGAGACCCAGTACTTC.

The V call is TRBV5-1, the J call TRBJ2-1, with 8 bases matching TRBD1. Losses at the gene ends were 4 bases for V and 9 bases for J; bases not matched to a gene: 15. The CDR3 is 16 residues long. The germline V gene encodes CDR1 SGHRS and CDR2 YFSETQ. CDR3 amino acids: CASSATADRVQGEQFF. DNA of the CDR3: TGCGCCAGCAGCGCTACGGCGGACAGGGTACAAGGTGAGCAGTTCTTC.

The chain employs TRBV2 and TRBJ2-5; the match to TRBD2 covers 11 bases. CDR3 size: 15 residues. Trimming took 5 bases from V and 4 from J; bases not matched to a gene: 6. Germline CDR1 reads SNHLY; CDR2 reads FYNNEI. The CDR3 sequence: CASSIGLAGGETQYF. The CDR3 DNA follows: TGTGCCAGCAGTATTGGACTAGCGGGTGGAGAGACCCAGTACTTC. The whole variable domain, filled in from reference TRBV2 and TRBJ2-5, reads EPEVTQTPSHQVTQMGQEVILRCVPISNHLYFYWYRQILGQKVEFLVSFYNNEISEKSEIFDDQFSVERPDGSNFTLKIRSTKLEDSAMYFCASSIGLAGGETQYFGPGTRLLVL.

This chain uses TRBV5-1 with TRBJ1-1; D not resolved. The CDR3 runs to 13 residues. Germline V gene data show CDR1 as SGHRS and CDR2 as YFSETQ. Trimming took off 4 bases at V and 1 base at J, with 8 bases between the two ends. The CDR3 region has the DNA TGCGCCAGCAGCGCGGAAGCGAACACTGAAGCTTTCTTT. Its protein product is CASSAEANTEAFF.

The V and J genes are TRBV5-1 and TRBJ2-1; maybe TRBD1 (5 bases). The CDR3 is 14 amino acids. The V gene's germline CDR1 is SGHRS and CDR2 YFSETQ. Between the trimmed V and J ends, which lost 0 bases and 5 bases, there was a span of 9 bases. The CDR3 coding sequence is TGCGCCAGCAGCTTGGGGTCAGGGAACAATGAGCAGTTCTTC. The encoded protein is CASSLGSGNNEQFF.

As to this clone: Other nucleotide sequences in the sample specify the same CDR3. The chain couples TRBV11-2 to TRBJ2-1; the D gene is possibly TRBD2 (5 bases). V dropped 0 bases and J dropped 0 bases, with 6 bases sitting between them. The CDR3 runs to 15 residues. Germline-derived CDR1 and CDR2 are SGHAT and FQNNGV. CDR3 residues: CASSLEGSSYNEQFF. In DNA, the CDR3 is TGTGCCAGCAGCTTAGAGGGGAGCTCCTACAATGAGCAGTTCTTC. The variable domain in full, completed from reference TRBV11-2 and TRBJ2-1, reads EAGVAQSPRYKIIEKRQSVAFWCNPISGHATLYWYQQILGQGPKLLIQFQNNGVVDDSQLPKDRFSAERLKGVDSTLKIQPAKLEDSAVYLCASSLEGSSYNEQFFGPGTRLTVL.

This clone has just a few counts. CDR3 DNA sequence: TGTGCCAGCAGCTTGGCCCCGTCGAGCTCCTATAATTCACCCCTCCACTTT. As protein: CASSLAPSSSYNSPLHF. This chain uses TRBV5-5 with TRBJ1-6; D unresolved. Germline V gene sequence: CDR1 SGHKS, CDR2 YYEKEE (reference sequence). V was shortened by 0 bases and J by 0 bases, with 10 bases between the two germline ends. The length of the CDR3 is 17 residues.

The chain combines TRBV30 with TRBJ1-2; TRBD1 matches 8 bases. This CDR3 region has 15 residues. In germline, CDR1 is GTSNPN, CDR2 SVGIG (reference sequence). J gave up 6 bases and V 4 bases, and 13 bases lay outside the gene matches. CDR3 coding DNA: TGTGCCTGGAACCCCGGACAGGGAGTTTATCATGGCTACACCTTC. Its protein is CAWNPGQGVYHGYTF.

The genes are TRBV30 and TRBJ1-6; 9 bases fit TRBD1. Germline CDR1 GTSNPN, CDR2 SVGIG (reference sequence). V dropped 4 bases and J dropped 10; count of bases not matched to a gene: 8. The CDR3 runs to 14 residues. CDR3 loop: CAWTRTGAGSPLHF. The CDR3, as DNA: TGTGCCTGGACTAGGACAGGGGCAGGCTCACCCCTCCACTTT.

This clone appeared a few times. The chain couples TRBV4-3 to TRBJ1-6; D gene unclear. Germline V lookup: CDR1 LGHNA, CDR2 YSLEER. This CDR3 spans 16 amino acids. V was cut by 4 bases and J by 0 bases, with 10 bases left in between. For the CDR3, the DNA is TGCGCCAGCAGCCTATCGGTAGGCTCCTATAATTCACCCCTCCACTTT. This codes for CASSLSVGSYNSPLHF.

The DNA of the CDR3 is TGTGCCAGCAGGGGGACTAGCGGGGCTGACAATGAGCAGTTCTTC. This codes for CASRGTSGADNEQFF. The rearrangement uses TRBV27 and TRBJ2-1, with 13 bases lining up with TRBD2. The CDR3 is 15 amino acids. Trimming took 6 bases from V and 5 from J; bases not matched to a gene: 4. Germline V gives CDR1 MNHEY, CDR2 SMNVEV (reference sequence).

The V call is TRBV7-2, the J call TRBJ2-5, with D perhaps TRBD2 (5 bases). Germline loops: CDR1 SGHTA, CDR2 FQGNSA. The CDR3 runs to 12 residues. V was cut by 0 bases and J by 8 bases, with 7 bases left in between. As DNA, the CDR3 is TGTGCCAGCAGCTTAGCCGGGGTTACCCAGTACTTC. Encoded protein: CASSLAGVTQYF.

V and J are TRBV7-3 and TRBJ2-5; TRBD2 matches at 9 bases. CDR1 SGHTA and CDR2 FQGTGA come from the germline V gene. The CDR3 loop spans 15 amino acids. J lost 5 bases, V lost 5 bases, and 9 bases had no gene match. For the CDR3, the DNA is TGTGCCAGCAGCCTCAGCGGGGGGAATACGGAGACCCAGTACTTC. Protein: CASSLSGGNTETQYF.

The chain links TRBV5-4 to TRBJ2-3, with unresolved D. Trimming left V 6 bases short and J 1 base short, with 15 bases between. The CDR3 contains 15 residues. CDR1 is SGHNT and CDR2 is YYREEE in the germline V gene (reference sequence). CDR3 sequence: CASTELQIGTDTQYF. CDR3 DNA sequence: TGTGCCAGCACGGAATTACAGATTGGCACAGATACGCAGTATTTT.

The genes are TRBV5-8 and TRBJ1-1; no clear D gene. This CDR3 has 16 amino acids. Germline values: CDR1 SGHTS, CDR2 YDEGEE. V was shortened by 2 bases and J by 1 base, with 15 bases between the two germline ends. CDR3 in amino acids: CASSFPTTWRNTEAFF. The CDR3 nucleotides are TGTGCCAGCAGCTTCCCCACTACATGGAGGAACACTGAAGCTTTCTTT.